This T cell receptor (beta chain) was sequenced for a study of low-dose radiotherapy and immunotherapy resistance in tumors. Study-level background: Per fraction, Cohort 2 was given 1 Gy every two weeks, accumulating a total of 13 Gy over 26 weeks. Aspirin 300 mg, taken orally and daily, was given to patients for four cycles from cycle 1 day 1.

Donors were dosed with nivolumab and ipilimumab; they also received aspirin, low-dose cyclophosphamide and low-dose radiotherapy. Germline V gives CDR1 MDHEN, CDR2 SYDVKM. Trimming left V 10 bases short and J 5 bases short, with 17 bases between. The CDR3 has 14 residues. Covering alpha and beta chains, TRAV- and TRBV-specific primers were used for the first-strand cDNA. The authors amplified TCRs for 20 to 25 PCR cycles with a constant-region primer and a V-primer adapter. MiXCR, run by TCRdb on the reads, gives a single entry per CDR3 protein. The data show about 12,000 distinct CDR3 sequences, roughly 72% seen once.

The clonotype comes from a human donor with advanced metastatic prostate, ovarian, gallbladder or colorectal cancer (not recorded which). This table probably holds off-target reads from a library built for another chain. The V and J genes are TRBV28 and TRBJ2-2; a possible D gene is TRBD2 (6 bases). In DNA, the CDR3 is TGTGCCATCCCTCGGGCGGGGAGTACCGGGGAGCTGTTTTTT. Amino acids: CAIPRAGSTGELFF.